The clone carrying this T cell receptor beta chain was observed at least ten times. Its antigen is as yet unknown. All of the donors were Caucasians in good health. This entry comes from a study of identical twins. Broader study findings: Where beta out-of-frame sequences were concerned, excess twin sharing was weaker. Findings depended on cross-sectional statistics rather than tracking the same donors.

MiXCR, run by TCRdb on the 5' RACE reads, gives a single entry per CDR3 protein. The sample holds around 250,000 distinct CDR3 sequences, around 8% seen once. The data also belong to a second study, concerning yellow fever vaccine responses in identical twins.

The sample taken for sequencing was CD8+ T cells sorted from blood. The TCR originated in a woman under 30 in good health.

CDR3 sequence reads: CSVEELAGTADTQYF. The CDR3 DNA sequence: TGCAGCGTTGAAGAACTAGCGGGAACGGCAGATACGCAGTATTTT. The chain employs TRBV29-1 and TRBJ2-3; TRBD2 aligns across 10 bases. Trimming removed 0 bases from V and 4 bases from J; junction bases left unmatched: 4. This CDR3 region has 15 residues. The V gene's germline CDR1 is SQVTM and CDR2 ANQGSEA.